Below are 4 T cell receptor beta chains sequenced from a single sample in a study of post-analysis software for immune sequencing data (dated by TCRdb to about 2015). General study outcomes and caveats: Significantly higher frequencies in patients than in controls were found for a handful of TRBV segments, including TRBV5-6, TRBV5-1 and TRBV20-1.

The library was produced with PCR. For sequencing, an Illumina HiSeq 2500 was employed. To reduce PCR and sequencing biases, unique molecular identifiers were incorporated into the TCR beta cDNA libraries. TCRdb trimmed the raw reads at Q25, called clones with MiXCR and kept productive beta chains. Each CDR3 protein gets just one entry, which takes the most common genes and DNA from the rows behind it. This sample has roughly 400,000 distinct CDR3 sequences in its table, and approximately 39% of those were observed once. The ten largest clonotypes hold 6% to 9% of the sample. Their antigen targets remain unknown. Sample: blood. The receptors originated from a girl aged 2-15 years with multiple sclerosis.

The V and J genes are TRBV7-2 and TRBJ1-2; a possible D gene is TRBD1 (5 bases). Per germline, CDR1 SGHTA and CDR2 FQGNSA. CDR3 length equals 14 residues. The V end lost 4 bases, the J end lost 4 bases, and 13 bases lay between the germline ends. In nucleotides, the CDR3 is TGTGCCAGCAGCTCGGGGGGACCGGTCTATGGCTACACCTTC. It encodes CASSSGGPVYGYTF.

The V call is TRBV4-2, the J call TRBJ2-4; D may be TRBD1 or TRBD2 (5 bases each). The CDR3 loop spans 20 amino acids. Trimming shortened V by 1 base and J by 1 base, and 23 bases separated the two germline ends. Looked up from germline, CDR1 is LGHNA and CDR2 is YNFKEQ. CDR3 DNA sequence: TGTGCCAGCAGCCAAGGGGGGTGGTATCAGGCAGTTACCGCCAAAAACATTCAGTACTTC. Its protein product is CASSQGGWYQAVTAKNIQYF.

DNA for the CDR3: TGTGCCAGCACCCGGACATCCCCCTACAATGAGCAGTTCTTC. Its protein is CASTRTSPYNEQFF. The chain has TRBV12-3 or TRBV12-4 and TRBJ2-1, with D possibly TRBD1 on 5 matching bases. CDR3 size: 14 residues. Trimming stripped 7 bases from V and 2 bases from J, with 12 bases between.

The sample holds a few counts of this clonotype. This chain joins TRBV29-1 and TRBJ2-7, with 7 positions matching TRBD2. This CDR3 is 15 amino acids long. Unmatched junction bases numbered 13, after V lost 5 bases and J lost 3 bases. Germline CDR1 is SQVTM and CDR2 is ANQGSEA. DNA of the CDR3: TGCAGCGTTTATATGAGGGAGGGGAGGTTCTACGAGCAGTACTTC. Residues: CSVYMREGRFYEQYF.